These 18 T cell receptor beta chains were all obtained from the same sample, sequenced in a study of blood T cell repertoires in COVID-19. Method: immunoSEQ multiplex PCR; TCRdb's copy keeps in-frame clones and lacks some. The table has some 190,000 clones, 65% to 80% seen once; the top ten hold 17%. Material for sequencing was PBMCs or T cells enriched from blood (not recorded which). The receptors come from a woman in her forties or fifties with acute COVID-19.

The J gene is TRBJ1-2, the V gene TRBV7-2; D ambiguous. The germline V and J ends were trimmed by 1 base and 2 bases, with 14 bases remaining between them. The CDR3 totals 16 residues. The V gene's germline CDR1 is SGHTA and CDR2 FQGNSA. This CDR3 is CASSLGRGRANYGYTF. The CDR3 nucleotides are TGTGCCAGCAGCTTAGGCCGTGGGAGGGCAAACTATGGCTACACCTTC.

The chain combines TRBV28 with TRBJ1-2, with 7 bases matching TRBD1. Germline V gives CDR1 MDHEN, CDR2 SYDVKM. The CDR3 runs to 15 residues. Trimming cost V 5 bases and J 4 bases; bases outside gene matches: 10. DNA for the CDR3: TGTGCCAGCAGTCGCTCCGGGACAGTGGCCTATGGCTACACCTTC. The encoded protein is CASSRSGTVAYGYTF.

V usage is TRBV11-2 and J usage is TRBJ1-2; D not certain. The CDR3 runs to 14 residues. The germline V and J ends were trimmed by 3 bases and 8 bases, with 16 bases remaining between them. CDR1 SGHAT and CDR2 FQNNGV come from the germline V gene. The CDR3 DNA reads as TGTGCCAGCAGCTTGCGGTCGGGAAGTGTAGGCTACACCTTC. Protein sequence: CASSLRSGSVGYTF.

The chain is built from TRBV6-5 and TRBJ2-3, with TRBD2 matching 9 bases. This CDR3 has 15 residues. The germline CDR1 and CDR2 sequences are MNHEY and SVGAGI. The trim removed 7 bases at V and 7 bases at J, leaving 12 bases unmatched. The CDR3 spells CASTTPGGGVYTQYF. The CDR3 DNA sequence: TGTGCCAGCACCACCCCTGGCGGGGGGGTATATACGCAGTATTTT.

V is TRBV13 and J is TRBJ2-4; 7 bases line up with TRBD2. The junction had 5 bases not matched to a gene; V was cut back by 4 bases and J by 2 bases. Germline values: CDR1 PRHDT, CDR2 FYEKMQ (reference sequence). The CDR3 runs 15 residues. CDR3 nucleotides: TGTGCCAGCAGCTCTAGCGGCGTGCCCAAAAACATTCAGTACTTC. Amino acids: CASSSSGVPKNIQYF.

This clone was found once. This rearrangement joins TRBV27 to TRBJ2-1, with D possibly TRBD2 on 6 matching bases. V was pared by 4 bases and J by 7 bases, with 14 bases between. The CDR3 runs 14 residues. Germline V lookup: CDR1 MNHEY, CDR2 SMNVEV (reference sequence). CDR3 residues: CASSSRDSLNEQFF. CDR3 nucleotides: TGTGCCAGCAGTTCCCGGGACTCCCTAAATGAGCAGTTCTTC.

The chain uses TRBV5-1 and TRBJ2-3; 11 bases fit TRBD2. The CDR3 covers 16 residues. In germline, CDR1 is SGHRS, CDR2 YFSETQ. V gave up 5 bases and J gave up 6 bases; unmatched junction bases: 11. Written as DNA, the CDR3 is TGCGCCAGCAGGCTAGGGACTAGCGGTGGGAGGGATACGCAGTATTTT. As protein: CASRLGTSGGRDTQYF.

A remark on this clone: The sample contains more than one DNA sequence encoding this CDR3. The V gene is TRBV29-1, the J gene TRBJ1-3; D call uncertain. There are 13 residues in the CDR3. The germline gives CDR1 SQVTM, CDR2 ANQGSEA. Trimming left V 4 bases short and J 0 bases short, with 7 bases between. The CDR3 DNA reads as TGCAGCGTTGGGCAGTCCTCTGGAAACACCATATATTTT. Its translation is CSVGQSSGNTIYF.

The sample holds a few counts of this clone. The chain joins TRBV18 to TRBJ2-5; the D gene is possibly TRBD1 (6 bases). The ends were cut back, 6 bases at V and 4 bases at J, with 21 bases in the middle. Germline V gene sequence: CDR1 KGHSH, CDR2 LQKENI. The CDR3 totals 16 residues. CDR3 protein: CASSLLGTGKGETQYF. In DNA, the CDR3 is TGTGCCAGCTCCCTACTGGGAACAGGGAAGGGAGAGACCCAGTACTTC.

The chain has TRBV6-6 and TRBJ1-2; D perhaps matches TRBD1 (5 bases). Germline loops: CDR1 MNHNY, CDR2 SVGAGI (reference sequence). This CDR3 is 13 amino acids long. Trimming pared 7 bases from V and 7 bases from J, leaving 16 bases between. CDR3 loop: CASTHGGLGGYTF. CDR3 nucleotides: TGTGCCAGCACCCACGGGGGGTTGGGTGGCTACACCTTC.

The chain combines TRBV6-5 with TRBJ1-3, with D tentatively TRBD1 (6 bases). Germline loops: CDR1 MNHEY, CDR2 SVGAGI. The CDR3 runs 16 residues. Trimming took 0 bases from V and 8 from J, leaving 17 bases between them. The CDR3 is CASSYSKRGAVDTIYF. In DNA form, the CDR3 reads TGTGCCAGCAGTTACTCGAAACGGGGGGCGGTAGACACCATATATTTT.

The CDR3 nucleotides are TGTGCCAGCAGTCCTAGCCGGGAGGGTAGGACCTATAATTCACCCCTCCACTTT. This encodes CASSPSREGRTYNSPLHF. V gene TRBV28 combines with J gene TRBJ1-6; D is undetermined. V gave up 5 bases and J gave up 2 bases, with 19 bases separating them. The germline V gene has CDR1 MDHEN and CDR2 SYDVKM. The CDR3 sequence is 18 residues long.

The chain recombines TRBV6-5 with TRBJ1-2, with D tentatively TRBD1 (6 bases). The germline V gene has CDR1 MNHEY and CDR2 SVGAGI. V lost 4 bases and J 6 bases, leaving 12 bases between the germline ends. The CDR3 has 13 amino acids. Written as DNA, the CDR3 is TGTGCCAGCAGTTCTACAGGGTTGGATGGCTACACCTTC. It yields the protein CASSSTGLDGYTF.

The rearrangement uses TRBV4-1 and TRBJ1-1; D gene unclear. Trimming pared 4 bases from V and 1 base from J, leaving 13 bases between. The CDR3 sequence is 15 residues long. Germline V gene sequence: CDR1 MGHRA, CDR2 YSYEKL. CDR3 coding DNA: TGCGCCAGCAGCCCATCCCCACTGTCGAACACTGAAGCTTTCTTT. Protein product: CASSPSPLSNTEAFF.

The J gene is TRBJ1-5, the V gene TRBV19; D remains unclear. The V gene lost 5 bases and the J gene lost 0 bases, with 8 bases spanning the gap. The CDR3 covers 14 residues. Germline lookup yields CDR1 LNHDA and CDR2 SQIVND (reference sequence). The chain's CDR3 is CASSLEDSNQPQHF. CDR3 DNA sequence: TGTGCCAGTAGTCTCGAGGATAGCAATCAGCCCCAGCATTTT.

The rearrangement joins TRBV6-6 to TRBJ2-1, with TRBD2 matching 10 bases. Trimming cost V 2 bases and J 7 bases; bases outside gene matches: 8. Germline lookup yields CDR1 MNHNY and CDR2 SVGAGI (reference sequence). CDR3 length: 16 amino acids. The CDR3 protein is CASSYVRSSGGNEQFF. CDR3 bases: TGTGCCAGCAGTTACGTCAGGAGTAGCGGGGGGAATGAGCAGTTCTTC.

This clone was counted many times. Written as DNA, the CDR3 is TGCGCCAGCAGCCAAGGTCAAACGGGACTAGCGGCTCCGCTGGGCACAGATACGCAGTATTTT. Translated, it gives CASSQGQTGLAAPLGTDTQYF. The gene calls are TRBV4-1 and TRBJ2-3; 11 positions agree with TRBD2. Germline loops: CDR1 MGHRA, CDR2 YSYEKL. The J segment lost 1 base and the V segment lost 1 base, leaving 16 bases of the junction unmatched. The CDR3 loop spans 21 amino acids.

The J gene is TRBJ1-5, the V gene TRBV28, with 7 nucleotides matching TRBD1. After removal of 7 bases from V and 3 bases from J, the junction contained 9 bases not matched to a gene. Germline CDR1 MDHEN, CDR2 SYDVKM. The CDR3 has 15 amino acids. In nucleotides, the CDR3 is TGTGCCAGCAACCCGGGACAGCTTTACAATCAGCCCCAGCATTTT. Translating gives CASNPGQLYNQPQHF.